This TCR beta chain comes out of a study of technical replicates of blood from a few donors. This CDR3 contains 13 residues. V lost 4 bases to trimming and J lost 1 base, with 8 bases between them. CDR1 and CDR2 (germline): SEHNR, FQNEAQ (reference sequence). The repertoire was sequenced with immunoSEQ multiplex PCR; TCRdb's copy has only in-frame clones and lacks some. Altogether about 79,000 clones are present, 91% being singletons, with the ten largest covering around 0.37%. The TCR comes from a human donor in good health. Some clones in this sample may be carry-over from other donors' samples. Sequences were obtained from T cells isolated from PBMCs. The chain carries TRBV7-9 and TRBJ2-7; unclear D gene. The CDR3 DNA reads as TGTGCCAGCAGCTCCCCTTTGTCCTACGAGCAGTACTTC. This codes for CASSSPLSYEQYF.